A selection of T cell receptor beta chains follows, all from one sample in a study of regulatory T cells in long-lasting Graves disease. A single record per CDR3 protein comes from TCRdb applying MiXCR to the multiplex PCR reads. This sample has 700,000 or so distinct CDR3 sequences; about 30% occur once, and the top ten carry about 40%. Sample: peripheral blood mononuclear cells (PBMCs), taken when the disease was refractory, from a patient treated with antithyroid drugs. The receptors were sampled from a female donor with Graves disease. Both conserved end residues are trimmed from each CDR3. Fields, in order: V gene, clone size, CDR3 protein. Only part of the rows carry a size: once, few, many, or a class if the clone is expanded.

TRBV9	-	ASSRTRGQGLSEQY
TRBV12-3/TRBV12-4	few	ASSSTGGPLYGYT
TRBV28	few	ASSTGGRLHSPLH
TRBV6-1	-	ASRIRTGGPYEQY
TRBV11-2	few	ASSPGGEGNQPQH
TRBV30	-	AGTGLRLGGGELF
TRBV20-1	many	SAQSPQGPQETQY
TRBV11-2	many	ASSLRQSTEAF
TRBV6-1	few	ASSETGSQPQH
TRBV6-2/TRBV6-3	few	ASSLDRGKYEQY
TRBV11-2	few	ASSLIKGYTGELF
TRBV6-1	many	ASMRATNIYGYT
TRBV6-1	-	ASREGRNTEAF
TRBV7-9	few	ASSLRGSANETQY
TRBV6-5	once	ASSYFPLRQLNTGELF
TRBV20-1	few	SASGGGNNQPQH
TRBV20-1	few	SARRSGIEAF
TRBV29-1	-	SVEDYWSSYNEQF